The present T cell receptor (beta chain) was sequenced within a study of Graves' ophthalmopathy and Graves' hyperthyroidism. The starting material, 10 ml of fresh peripheral blood, provided the PBMCs. Note on this clonotype: Its antigen is unknown.

The germline CDR1 and CDR2 sequences are MNHEY and SVGAGI. This CDR3 is built from 15 residues. V lost 5 bases to trimming and J lost 6 bases; unmatched junction nucleotides: 10. The TCR beta CDR3 regions underwent amplification from RNA transcripts. Investigators did first-round RT-PCR with HTBI primers, then second-round multiplex PCR. TCRdb recomputed calls from the multiplex PCR reads with MiXCR, one row per CDR3 protein. The repertoire holds 500,000 to 800,000 distinct CDR3 sequences, with about 38% as singletons. Study results and limitations: The model forecast ophthalmopathy progression, reaching over 70% sensitivity and 72.22% specificity.

Sequencing was carried out using peripheral blood. The chain carries TRBV6-5 and TRBJ1-5, with 7 bases fitting TRBD1. The clonotype comes from an adult man with Graves' ophthalmopathy. Here the CDR3 reads CASSERSGGSQPQHF. The CDR3 DNA is TGTGCCAGCAGTGAGAGGTCAGGGGGGAGTCAGCCCCAGCATTTT.